The clone carrying this TCR beta chain has only a few counts. The target antigen is unknown. Each CDR3 protein gets one entry after TCRdb re-called the reads with MiXCR. Altogether roughly 600,000 distinct CDR3 sequences are present, around 24% being singletons, with the ten largest covering less than 10%. The data stem from a study of T cell repertoires in cytomegalovirus infection. The wider study: In public TCR beta signatures, there were indications of both CMV infection and matching HLA type.

Overall study findings and caveats: Based on cumulative public TCR beta family frequency, carriers of CMV plus the relevant HLA were identified. It was HLA-C-restricted CMV-specific TCR beta clonotypes that dominated the response ex vivo.

Deletions cut 0 bases from V and 7 bases from J, with 15 bases between. CDR1 is LGHNA and CDR2 is YSLEER in the germline V gene. The CDR3 totals 16 residues. The sample comprised CD8+ T cells from PBMCs. This sequence was found in a human donor in good health (CMV status not recorded). Some clones in this sample may be carry-over from other donors' samples. The rearrangement links TRBV4-3 to TRBJ1-4; possibly TRBD1 for D (6 bases). Here the CDR3 reads CASSQDLGGAVEKLFF. Written as DNA, the CDR3 is TGCGCCAGCAGCCAAGATCTGGGGGGGGCCGTTGAAAAACTGTTTTTT.